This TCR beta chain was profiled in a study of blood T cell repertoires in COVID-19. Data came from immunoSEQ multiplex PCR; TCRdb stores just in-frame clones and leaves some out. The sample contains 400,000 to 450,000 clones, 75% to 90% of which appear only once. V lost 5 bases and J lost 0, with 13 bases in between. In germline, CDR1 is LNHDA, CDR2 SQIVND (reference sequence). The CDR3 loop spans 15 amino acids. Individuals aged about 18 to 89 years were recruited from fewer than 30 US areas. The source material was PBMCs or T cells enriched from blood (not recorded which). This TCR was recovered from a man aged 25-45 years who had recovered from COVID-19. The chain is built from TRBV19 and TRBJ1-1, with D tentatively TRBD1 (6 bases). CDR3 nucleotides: TGTGCCAGTAGTGAGGACAGACCTATGAACACTGAAGCTTTCTTT. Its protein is CASSEDRPMNTEAFF.